Following are 3 T cell receptor beta chains from one sample sequenced in a study of blood T cell repertoires in COVID-19. The protocol was immunoSEQ multiplex PCR, while the TCRdb copy is restricted to in-frame clones and leaves out a portion. The sample lists fewer than 200,000 clones; around 85% were seen once. Sample: peripheral blood. The origin of the receptors is a man aged 55 to 70 who had recovered from COVID-19.

The table lists this clone with a count of one. This chain links TRBV18 with TRBJ1-1; 7 nucleotides line up with TRBD1. V lost 5 bases to trimming and J lost 4 bases; unmatched junction nucleotides: 7. The CDR3 has 14 residues. Germline CDR1 KGHSH, CDR2 LQKENI. CDR3 region: CASSTGQGGTEAFF. In DNA, the CDR3 is TGTGCCAGCTCAACAGGGCAGGGGGGCACTGAAGCTTTCTTT.

The genes are TRBV7-3 and TRBJ1-1; 7 nucleotides line up with TRBD1. The CDR3 sequence is 14 residues long. V lost 3 bases and J lost 5; bases outside the gene matches: 6. Germline assignment: CDR1 SGHTA and CDR2 FQGTGA. The CDR3 DNA reads as TGTGCCAGCAGCTTCACAGGGGAAAAGACTGAAGCTTTCTTT. Protein product: CASSFTGEKTEAFF.

This chain links TRBV14 with TRBJ2-7; TRBD2 is a possible D gene (5 bases). Germline assignment: CDR1 SGHDN and CDR2 FVKESK. V lost 0 bases to trimming and J lost 3 bases, with 18 bases between them. The CDR3 has 17 amino acids. The CDR3 DNA is TGTGCCAGCAGCCAAGATTGGAGGCTTCAGAGCGACTACGAGCAGTACTTC. This codes for CASSQDWRLQSDYEQYF. Looking up the rest from reference TRBV14 and TRBJ2-7 gives the full variable domain: EAGVTQFPSHSVIEKGQTVTLRCDPISGHDNLYWYRRVMGKEIKFLLHFVKESKQDESGMPNNRFLAERTGGTYSTLKVQPAELEDSGVYFCASSQDWRLQSDYEQYFGPGTRLTVT.